This T cell receptor (beta chain) derives from a study of cytomegalovirus exposure and HLA in healthy donors. Study outcomes and limitations: The authors assumed roughly uniform sequencing depth across donors for presence/absence analyses. Many donors carried some public TCRs, although rarity characterized most TCR sequences. Reported performance of the classifier showed diagnosis of cytomegalovirus status with high specificity and sensitivity. Likely technical artifact: a cluster of highly shared sequence variants.

Unmatched junction bases numbered 10, after V lost 2 bases and J lost 4 bases. CDR1 MNHEY and CDR2 SVGAGI come from the germline V gene. The CDR3 spans 16 residues. Details on this clone: Its antigen is still unknown.

It was with 60 Vbeta and 13 Jbeta primers that the PCR ran. Sequenced by immunoSEQ multiplex PCR; TCRdb stores in-frame clones only, minus some. The sample yields under 150,000 clones, 70% to 85% seen once. What was sequenced was PBMCs. The clonotype was recovered from a male donor in good health and CMV-seronegative. The chain joins TRBV6-5 to TRBJ1-2, with 7 positions matching TRBD1. CDR3 in DNA: TGTGCCAGCAGTTACCGCCCCCCGACAGGGTTCTATGGCTACACCTTC. It yields the protein CASSYRPPTGFYGYTF.